The 21 T cell receptor beta chains reported below all come from one sample, sequenced in a study of OX40 agonist ivuxolimab in advanced cancers. TCRdb's copy holds only in-frame clones and misses some; the assay was immunoSEQ multiplex PCR. Among more than 70,000 clones listed, roughly four fifths were seen once. The sequencing used CD4+ or CD8+ T cells sorted from blood, collected in a trial of the OX40 agonist ivuxolimab. The receptors originated from an adult with an advanced solid tumor such as melanoma, head and neck, liver or kidney cancer.

The chain employs TRBV5-4 and TRBJ2-5; TRBD2 is a possible D gene (6 bases). The V end was cut by 0 bases, the J end by 5 bases, with 11 bases between. This CDR3 spans 14 amino acids. Germline V gene data show CDR1 as SGHNT and CDR2 as YYREEE (reference sequence). In DNA form, the CDR3 reads TGTGCCAGCAGCTTGGCCGGGAGTGGTGAGACCCAGTACTTC. This sequence encodes CASSLAGSGETQYF. The variable domain in full, with the rest retrieved from reference TRBV5-4 and TRBJ2-5, is ETGVTQSPTHLIKTRGQQVTLRCSSQSGHNTVSWYQQALGQGPQFIFQYYREEENGRGNFPPRFSGLQFPNYSSELNVNALELDDSALYLCASSLAGSGETQYFGPGTRLLVL.

This clone was seen just once. Germline is not matched at one junction end, which may reflect a read error. The chain combines TRBV18 with TRBJ2-6, with D possibly called TRBD1 or TRBD2 (5 bases each). Germline-derived CDR1 and CDR2 are KGHSH and LQKENI. The CDR3 runs to 18 residues. CDR3 bases: TGTGCCAGCTCAAGGGGATCGGACTTTACAAAGTCGGGCCAACGTCCTGACTTC. Translation: CASSRGSDFTKSGQRPDF.

This clone was counted between two and nine times. V is TRBV11-1 and J is TRBJ2-7; 9 nucleotides agree with TRBD2. V trimming: 4 bases; J trimming: 6 bases; junction bases outside the gene matches: 13. CDR1 and CDR2 (germline): SGHAT, FQDESV (reference sequence). CDR3 size: 16 residues. CDR3 in amino acids: CASSWGPGTSYLEQYF. The CDR3 coding sequence is TGTGCCAGCAGCTGGGGGCCCGGGACTAGCTATCTCGAGCAGTACTTC.

In this sample, this clone turned up a few times. The rearrangement links TRBV6-1 to TRBJ2-1; weak D call: TRBD2 (6 bases). V shed 2 bases and J shed 11 bases, with 13 bases lying between them. Germline assignment: CDR1 MNHNS and CDR2 SASEGT. CDR3 length: 13 amino acids. The CDR3 sequence is CASSESRLAQQFF. As DNA, the CDR3 is TGTGCCAGCAGTGAATCCAGGCTAGCGCAGCAGTTCTTC.

The J gene is TRBJ1-4, the V gene TRBV6-5, with 7 positions matching TRBD1. The CDR3 spans 15 residues. Losses at the gene ends were 5 bases for V and 3 bases for J; bases not matched to a gene: 6. In germline, CDR1 is MNHEY, CDR2 SVGAGI. CDR3 protein: CASSPDRAANEKLFF. The CDR3 bases are TGTGCCAGCAGTCCCGACAGGGCTGCTAATGAAAAACTGTTTTTT.

This clone has a single count. The chain combines TRBV9 with TRBJ1-2; a weak D match, TRBD1 (5 bases). Germline V lookup: CDR1 SGDLS, CDR2 YYNGEE. The CDR3 contains 14 residues. Trimming shortened V by 1 base and J by 3 bases, and 10 bases separated the two germline ends. The CDR3 here is CASSVNAQDYGYTF. DNA of the CDR3: TGTGCCAGCAGCGTAAACGCACAGGACTATGGCTACACCTTC.

The sample holds one count of this clone. Written as DNA, the CDR3 is TGCAGCTCCACCGAAATAGCGGGAGGGCAATCTCCCCAGTTCTTC. It specifies CSSTEIAGGQSPQFF. The J gene is TRBJ2-1, the V gene TRBV29-1; 11 nucleotides align to TRBD2. Trimming cost V 8 bases and J 13 bases; bases outside gene matches: 19. Per the germline V gene, CDR1 is SQVTM and CDR2 is ANQGSEA. The CDR3 runs 15 residues.

This chain links TRBV5-1 with TRBJ2-7; D is unclear. This CDR3 comprises 15 residues. Trimming took 4 bases from V and 0 from J, leaving 14 bases between them. CDR1 is SGHRS and CDR2 is YFSETQ in the germline V gene. Here the CDR3 DNA reads TGCGCCAGCAGCGGCGCTAACACCCTCTCCTACGAGCAGTACTTC. Residues: CASSGANTLSYEQYF.

The chain uses TRBV18 and TRBJ2-1; 10 bases are a match to TRBD2. The CDR3 loop spans 15 amino acids. V shed 5 bases, J shed 1 base, and the junction held 2 bases outside the gene matches. Germline assignment: CDR1 KGHSH and CDR2 LQKENI. CDR3 loop: CASSASGSSYNEQFF. The CDR3 DNA reads as TGTGCCAGCTCAGCTAGCGGGAGTTCCTACAATGAGCAGTTCTTC.

This clone appeared a single time. V is TRBV7-9 and J is TRBJ2-1, with D perhaps matching TRBD2 (7 bases). The CDR3 is 15 residues long. Germline V gene sequence: CDR1 SEHNR, CDR2 FQNEAQ (reference sequence). V was cut by 1 base and J by 4 bases, with 11 bases left in between. This CDR3 reads CASSLGGGAYNEQFF. DNA for the CDR3: TGTGCCAGCAGCTTAGGAGGGGGGGCATACAATGAGCAGTTCTTC.

CDR3 bases: TGTGCCTGGAGTGTAGGTGGTCAGCCCCAGCATTTT. Translation gives CAWSVGGQPQHF. This rearrangement joins TRBV30 to TRBJ1-5; D is unclear. CDR3 length equals 12 residues. The V end lost 0 bases, the J end lost 6 bases, and 6 bases lay between the germline ends. The germline CDR1 and CDR2 sequences are GTSNPN and SVGIG (reference sequence).

CDR3 nucleotides: TGTGCCAGCAGCTTACCGACTAGTGCCTACAATGAGCAGTTCTTC. It translates to CASSLPTSAYNEQFF. This chain uses TRBV13 with TRBJ2-1, with a possible D match to TRBD2 (6 bases). V lost 2 bases to trimming and J lost 2 bases, with 10 bases between them. CDR3 size: 15 residues. Germline lookup yields CDR1 PRHDT and CDR2 FYEKMQ (reference sequence).

The chain combines TRBV7-9 with TRBJ1-1; D ambiguous. This CDR3 has 14 amino acids. CDR1 and CDR2 from the germline V gene are SEHNR and FQNEAQ (reference sequence). Trimming cost V 1 base and J 3 bases, with 9 bases left between them. The CDR3 loop reads CASSLVVDDTEAFF. The CDR3 nucleotides are TGTGCCAGCAGCTTAGTGGTTGACGACACTGAAGCTTTCTTT.

The V call is TRBV4-3, the J call TRBJ1-6; D gene ambiguous. Trimming cost V 0 bases and J 12 bases, with 12 bases left between them. The CDR3 runs 14 residues. Per germline, CDR1 LGHNA and CDR2 YSLEER. The CDR3 spells CASSQDSRERPLHF. The CDR3, as DNA: TGCGCCAGCAGCCAAGACTCAAGGGAGCGACCCCTCCACTTT.

CDR3 region: CSAGATSYEQYF. The CDR3 nucleotides read TGCAGCGCCGGGGCTACCTCCTACGAGCAGTACTTC. The chain joins TRBV29-1 to TRBJ2-7, with D tentatively TRBD1 or TRBD2 (5 bases each). V lost 7 bases to trimming and J lost 0 bases, with 10 bases between them. The CDR3 sequence is 12 residues long. Germline V gene data show CDR1 as SQVTM and CDR2 as ANQGSEA.

The chain uses TRBV4-2 and TRBJ2-2; TRBD1 aligns across 8 bases. The J segment lost 4 bases and the V segment lost 1 base, leaving 8 bases of the junction unmatched. There are 17 residues in the CDR3. Looked up from germline, CDR1 is LGHNA and CDR2 is YNFKEQ. CDR3 bases: TGTGCCAGCAGCCAAGGGGAAACGGACAGGGTCACCGGGGAGCTGTTTTTT. Amino acids: CASSQGETDRVTGELFF.

The chain is built from TRBV6-5 and TRBJ1-3; no clear D. Germline V CDR1 and CDR2: MNHEY, SVGAGI. V dropped 7 bases and J dropped 0 bases, with 10 bases sitting between them. The CDR3 length is 14 residues. This chain's CDR3 is CASTRSGSGNTIYF. The CDR3 region has the DNA TGTGCCAGCACCCGCAGTGGCTCTGGAAACACCATATATTTT.

The chain is built from TRBV9 and TRBJ2-1, with D perhaps TRBD2 (5 bases). The CDR3 totals 13 residues. V lost 0 bases, J lost 9 bases, and 10 bases lay in between. Germline V CDR1 and CDR2: SGDLS, YYNGEE. CDR3 DNA sequence: TGTGCCAGCAGCGTAGTAGTGGGGAGTGAGCAGTTCTTC. Protein: CASSVVVGSEQFF. Looking up the rest from reference TRBV9 and TRBJ2-1 gives the full variable domain: DSGVTQTPKHLITATGQRVTLRCSPRSGDLSVYWYQQSLDQGLQFLIQYYNGEERAKGNILERFSAQQFPDLHSELNLSSLELGDSALYFCASSVVVGSEQFFGPGTRLTVL.

This rearrangement joins TRBV10-1 to TRBJ1-1; no firm D call. The germline V gene has CDR1 WNHNN and CDR2 SYGVQD (reference sequence). CDR3 length: 12 residues. Between the trimmed V and J ends, which lost 5 bases and 7 bases, there was a span of 11 bases. Here the CDR3 DNA reads TGCGCCAGCAGTCAGACAAACCGTGAAGCTTTCTTT. Encoded protein: CASSQTNREAFF.

This clone was recorded a few times. In DNA, the CDR3 is TGTGCCAGCAGCCTCATGGACAGCTCTGGAAACACCATATATTTT. Protein product: CASSLMDSSGNTIYF. V and J are TRBV9 and TRBJ1-3, with D maybe TRBD1 (6 bases). Germline V lookup: CDR1 SGDLS, CDR2 YYNGEE. The CDR3 runs 15 residues. The V end was cut by 4 bases, the J end by 0 bases, with 11 bases between.

The chain recombines TRBV7-6 with TRBJ2-5; D is unclear. This CDR3 region has 12 residues. The V gene's germline CDR1 is SGHVS and CDR2 FNYEAQ. Trimming removed 0 bases from V and 6 bases from J, with 5 bases in between. This chain's CDR3 is CASSLAGQTQYF. CDR3 coding DNA: TGTGCCAGCAGCTTAGCCGGACAGACCCAGTACTTC.